This T cell receptor beta chain was recorded in a study of T-cell reconstitution after alpha-beta-depleted transplantation in children. The CDR3 runs 18 residues. Germline loops: CDR1 SNHLY, CDR2 FYNNEI. J gave up 4 bases and V 2 bases, and 16 bases lay outside the gene matches. Unique molecular identifiers were incorporated into the prepared TCRbeta library. TCRdb re-derived calls from the PCR reads in MiXCR, one entry per CDR3 protein. The data hold 500,000 to 600,000 distinct CDR3 sequences, with around 17% observed a single time. V and J are TRBV2 and TRBJ2-7; 8 bases map to TRBD2. This TCR came from a human donor who donated a stem cell graft to a child with acute lymphoblastic leukemia. Sequenced here: PBMCs from the stem cell graft donor, sampled from the stem cell graft. CDR3 nucleotides: TGTGCCAGCAGTGAATCTTCTAGCGGGCCCTCGGCGGGTTACGAGCAGTACTTC. As protein: CASSESSSGPSAGYEQYF.